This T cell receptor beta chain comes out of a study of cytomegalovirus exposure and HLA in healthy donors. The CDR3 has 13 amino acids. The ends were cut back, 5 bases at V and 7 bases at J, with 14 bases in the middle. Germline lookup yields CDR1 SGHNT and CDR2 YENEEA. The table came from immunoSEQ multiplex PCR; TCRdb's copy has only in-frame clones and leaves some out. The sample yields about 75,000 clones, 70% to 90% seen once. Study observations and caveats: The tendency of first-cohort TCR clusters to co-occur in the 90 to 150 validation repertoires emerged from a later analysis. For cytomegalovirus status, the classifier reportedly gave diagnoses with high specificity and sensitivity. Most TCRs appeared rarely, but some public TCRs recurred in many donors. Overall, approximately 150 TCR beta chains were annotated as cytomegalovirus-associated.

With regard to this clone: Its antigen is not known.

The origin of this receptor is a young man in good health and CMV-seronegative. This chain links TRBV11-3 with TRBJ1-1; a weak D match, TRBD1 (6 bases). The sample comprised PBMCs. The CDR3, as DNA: TGTGCCAGCAGCCAAACAGGGCCCTATGAAGCTTTCTTT. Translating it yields CASSQTGPYEAFF.